Each of the 13 T cell receptor beta chains below was sequenced from the same sample in a study of blood T cell repertoires in COVID-19. Using immunoSEQ multiplex PCR, the repertoire was profiled, and TCRdb retains in-frame clones only, with some absent. The data hold approximately 220,000 clones, with about 86% observed a single time. The material sequenced was peripheral blood. The receptors come from a woman aged 30 to 39 who had recovered from COVID-19.

The chain uses TRBV3-1 (or the pseudogene TRBV3-2) and TRBJ1-1; 7 positions match TRBD1. With 4 bases clipped from V and 0 bases from J, the junction kept 5 bases outside the gene matches. The CDR3 covers 15 residues. Per the germline V gene, CDR1 is LGHDT and CDR2 is YNNKEL (reference sequence). The CDR3 bases are TGTGCCAGCAGCCCTCGGACAGGCCTGAACACTGAAGCTTTCTTT. This codes for CASSPRTGLNTEAFF.

V is TRBV24-1 and J is TRBJ2-3, with D possibly TRBD2 on 6 matching bases. Trimming removed 9 bases from V and 6 bases from J, with 21 bases in between. CDR3 size: 15 residues. The germline CDR1 and CDR2 sequences are KGHDR and SFDVKD. CDR3 DNA sequence: TGTGCCACCCGGGACTCCCCAGTCGTAGGGGATACGCAGTATTTT. It is translated as CATRDSPVVGDTQYF.

V gene TRBV10-1 combines with J gene TRBJ2-3; 13 bases map to TRBD2. This CDR3 has 18 residues. Trimming cost V 3 bases and J 4 bases; bases outside gene matches: 10. Germline V gene sequence: CDR1 WNHNN, CDR2 SYGVQD (reference sequence). CDR3 coding DNA: TGCGCCAGCAGTGATCCCTCTGGACTAGCGGGAGCGTCAGATACGCAGTATTTT. Translated, it gives CASSDPSGLAGASDTQYF.

The chain links TRBV10-1 to TRBJ2-7; D may be TRBD1 (6 bases). Trimming cost V 2 bases and J 6 bases, with 14 bases left between them. The CDR3 runs 14 residues. Germline-derived CDR1 and CDR2 are WNHNN and SYGVQD (reference sequence). The CDR3 nucleotides are TGCGCCAGCAGTGAGAAACAGGGAAGGGGCGAGCAGTACTTC. Encoded protein: CASSEKQGRGEQYF.

This clone was picked up a small number of times. The rearrangement uses TRBV4-2 and TRBJ1-1; possibly TRBD1 for D (5 bases). V was clipped by 0 bases and J by 4 bases, with 12 bases between them. CDR3 size: 15 residues. Per germline, CDR1 LGHNA and CDR2 YNFKEQ. This CDR3 is CASSQEEGVATEAFF. The CDR3 coding sequence is TGTGCCAGCAGCCAAGAGGAAGGGGTAGCCACTGAAGCTTTCTTT.

The V and J genes are TRBV29-1 and TRBJ1-1, with 7 bases fitting TRBD1. The CDR3 has 13 residues. The ends lost 4 bases at V and 2 bases at J; junction bases unmatched: 4. Germline CDR1 SQVTM, CDR2 ANQGSEA. CDR3: CSVGGTANTEAFF. In nucleotides, the CDR3 is TGCAGCGTTGGGGGGACAGCAAACACTGAAGCTTTCTTT. The whole variable domain, remainder taken from reference TRBV29-1 and TRBJ1-1, is SAVISQKPSRDICQRGTSLTIQCQVDSQVTMMFWYRQQPGQSLTLIATANQGSEATYESGFVIDKFPISRPNLTFSTLTVSNMSPEDSSIYLCSVGGTANTEAFFGQGTRLTVV.

This chain links TRBV7-8 with TRBJ2-3, with 7 positions matching TRBD1. Germline lookup yields CDR1 SGHVS and CDR2 FQNEAQ. This CDR3 is built from 16 residues. J lost 9 bases, V lost 1 base, and 13 bases had no gene match. The CDR3 reads CASSLGQGTELWTQYF. As DNA, the CDR3 is TGTGCCAGCAGCTTAGGACAGGGAACCGAGCTATGGACGCAGTATTTT.

The V and J genes are TRBV28 and TRBJ2-1, with 10 bases lining up with TRBD2. There are 16 residues in the CDR3. Losses at the gene ends were 3 bases for V and 7 bases for J; bases not matched to a gene: 9. CDR1 is MDHEN and CDR2 is SYDVKM in the germline V gene. Written as DNA, the CDR3 is TGTGCCAGCAGTTTCGGGCCAGCGGGAGGGGGTAATGAGCAGTTCTTC. Amino acids: CASSFGPAGGGNEQFF.

The rearrangement uses TRBV21-1 and TRBJ2-5; TRBD2, the table's D call, lacks a check against the DNA. TRBV21-1 counts as a pseudogene. This CDR3 comprises 15 residues. CDR3 protein: CASSTGLAGSVTQYF. The CDR3 region has the DNA TGTGCCAGCAGCACTGGACTAGCGGGATCGGTGACCCAGTACTTC.

This clone was found once. V gene TRBV24-1 combines with J gene TRBJ2-1; D may be TRBD2 (6 bases). V lost 5 bases to trimming and J lost 2 bases, with 15 bases between them. This CDR3 has 16 amino acids. Per the germline V gene, CDR1 is KGHDR and CDR2 is SFDVKD. Written as DNA, the CDR3 is TGTGCCACCAGTGCTAGAGGAGGGTTCACCTACAATGAGCAGTTCTTC. It codes for CATSARGGFTYNEQFF.

The V call is TRBV4-1, the J call TRBJ1-5; tentatively, D is TRBD1 (5 bases). V lost 4 bases, J lost 6 bases, and 19 bases lay in between. Germline CDR1 reads MGHRA; CDR2 reads YSYEKL. This CDR3 has 16 amino acids. CDR3: CASSPSPQGLPQPQHF. The CDR3 DNA reads as TGCGCCAGCAGCCCGTCACCCCAGGGTCTCCCTCAGCCCCAGCATTTT.

The chain combines TRBV29-1 with TRBJ2-7; D unresolved. The CDR3 has 14 amino acids. Per germline, CDR1 SQVTM and CDR2 ANQGSEA. Trimming cost V 4 bases and J 2 bases, with 15 bases left between them. The CDR3 here is CSVGDSVTPYEQYF. The CDR3 region has the DNA TGCAGCGTTGGAGACTCCGTGACTCCCTACGAGCAGTACTTC.

The V and J genes are TRBV4-1 and TRBJ1-5; D possibly corresponds to TRBD1 (5 bases). Germline V gene lookup returns CDR1 MGHRA and CDR2 YSYEKL. The ends were cut back, 4 bases at V and 2 bases at J, with 18 bases in the middle. The CDR3 runs 17 residues. The CDR3 reads CASSLVRGGIGNQPQHF. The CDR3 nucleotides read TGCGCCAGCAGCCTGGTTCGGGGGGGTATAGGCAATCAGCCCCAGCATTTT.